Sequencing of this T cell receptor beta chain was carried out in a study of control samples from healthy donors and cancer patients (dated by TCRdb to 2019 to 2021). A remark on this clone: Its antigen is not yet known. The sample holds no much larger clone one base away, and base qualities are not on file.

V lost 3 bases and J lost 7 bases, and the count of bases not matched to a germline gene is 5. The germline V gene specifies MGHDK as CDR1 and SYGVNS as CDR2. The CDR3 numbers 15 residues from cysteine through phenylalanine. Only the CDR3 DNA stays, 45 bases, in frame from base 1. The library was made by the immunoSEQ multiplex PCR assay. TCRdb limited this immuneACCESS table to in-frame rearrangements with V and J called. A share of clones is missing; checked studies link under half to unresolved V genes, and the rest is unexplained. Recorded for this sample are over 85,000 clones; 70% to 90% of them occurred a single time. The ten most abundant clones make up roughly a tenth of the sample.

The material sequenced was PBMCs. This receptor was taken from a woman in her fifties or sixties with colorectal cancer. The sequence joins TRBV25-1 to TRBJ2-1; 11 middle bases align to TRBD1. The CDR3 region: CASSDIGTGGNEQFF. In nucleotides, the sequence is TGTGCCAGCAGTGACATAGGGACAGGGGGGAATGAGCAGTTCTTC.